The clone carrying this T cell receptor beta chain was picked up a small number of times. Whenever a sample was processed, at least 6.5 million PBMCs were isolated. Then a second PCR, running about 6 to 12 cycles, was carried out with a sample-barcoded 5' primer and a J-beta primer mix. Individual samples furnished no less than 2.5 million CDR3-containing paired-end reads apiece. TCRdb called the 5' RACE reads again in MiXCR, with one record for every CDR3 protein. The repertoire holds 1.5 million to 1.9 million distinct CDR3 sequences, with 35% to 45% as singletons. The CDR3 contains 13 residues. V lost 2 bases and J lost 9, with 10 bases in between. CDR1 and CDR2 (germline): LGHNA, YSLEER. This entry belongs to a study of blood T cells in healthy people across ages.

The genes are TRBV4-3 and TRBJ1-4; maybe TRBD1 (6 bases). The sequenced sample consisted of blood. This clonotype was obtained from a woman aged 18-29 years in good health. The CDR3 DNA reads as TGCGCCAGCAGCCAACCCCGGGACAAAAAACTGTTTTTT. Translating gives CASSQPRDKKLFF.